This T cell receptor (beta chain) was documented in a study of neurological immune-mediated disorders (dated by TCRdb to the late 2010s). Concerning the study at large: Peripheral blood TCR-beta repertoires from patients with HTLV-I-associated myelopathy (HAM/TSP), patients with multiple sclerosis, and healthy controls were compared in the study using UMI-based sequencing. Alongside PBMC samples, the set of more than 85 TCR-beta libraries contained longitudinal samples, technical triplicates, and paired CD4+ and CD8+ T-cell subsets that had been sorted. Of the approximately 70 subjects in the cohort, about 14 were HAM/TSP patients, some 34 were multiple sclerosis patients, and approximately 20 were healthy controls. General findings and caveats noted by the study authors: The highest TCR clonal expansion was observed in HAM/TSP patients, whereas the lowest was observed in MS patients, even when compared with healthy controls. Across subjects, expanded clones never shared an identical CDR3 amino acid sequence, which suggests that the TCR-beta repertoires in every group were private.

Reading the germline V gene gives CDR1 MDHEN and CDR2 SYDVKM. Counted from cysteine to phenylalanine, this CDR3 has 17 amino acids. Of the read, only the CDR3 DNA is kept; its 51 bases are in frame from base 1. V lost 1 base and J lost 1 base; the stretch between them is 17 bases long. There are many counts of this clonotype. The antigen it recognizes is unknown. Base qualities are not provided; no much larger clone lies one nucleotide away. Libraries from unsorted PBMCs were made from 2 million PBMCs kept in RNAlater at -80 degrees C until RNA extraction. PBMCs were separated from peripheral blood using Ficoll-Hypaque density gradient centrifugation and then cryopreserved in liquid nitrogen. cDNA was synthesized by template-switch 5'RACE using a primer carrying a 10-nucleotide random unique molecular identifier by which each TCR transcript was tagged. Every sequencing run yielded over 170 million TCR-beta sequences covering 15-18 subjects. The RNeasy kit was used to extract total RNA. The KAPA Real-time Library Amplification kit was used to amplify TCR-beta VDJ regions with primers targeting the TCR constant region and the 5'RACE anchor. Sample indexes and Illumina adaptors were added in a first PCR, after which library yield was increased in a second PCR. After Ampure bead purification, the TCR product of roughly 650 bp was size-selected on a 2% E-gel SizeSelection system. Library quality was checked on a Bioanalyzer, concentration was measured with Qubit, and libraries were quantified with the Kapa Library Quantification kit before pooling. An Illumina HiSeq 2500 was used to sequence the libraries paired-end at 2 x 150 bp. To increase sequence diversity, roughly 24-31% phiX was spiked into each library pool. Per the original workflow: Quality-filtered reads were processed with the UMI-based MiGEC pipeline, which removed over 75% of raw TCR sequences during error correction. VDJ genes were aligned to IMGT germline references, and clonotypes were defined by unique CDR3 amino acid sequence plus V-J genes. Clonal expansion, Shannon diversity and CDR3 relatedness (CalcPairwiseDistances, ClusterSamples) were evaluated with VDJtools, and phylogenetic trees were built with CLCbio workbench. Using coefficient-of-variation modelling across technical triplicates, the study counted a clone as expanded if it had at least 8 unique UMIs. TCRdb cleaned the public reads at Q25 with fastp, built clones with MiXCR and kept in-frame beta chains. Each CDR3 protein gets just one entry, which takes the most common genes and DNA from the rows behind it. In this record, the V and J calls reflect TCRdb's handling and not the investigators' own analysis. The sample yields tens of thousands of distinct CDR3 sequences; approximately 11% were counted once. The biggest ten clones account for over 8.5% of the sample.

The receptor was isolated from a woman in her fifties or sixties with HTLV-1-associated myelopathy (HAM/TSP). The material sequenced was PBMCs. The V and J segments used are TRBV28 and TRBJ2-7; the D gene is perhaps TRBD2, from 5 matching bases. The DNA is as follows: TGTGCCAGCAGTTTATTAGGAGGAAGAGGTCGGTCCTACGAGCAGTACTTC. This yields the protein CASSLLGGRGRSYEQYF.